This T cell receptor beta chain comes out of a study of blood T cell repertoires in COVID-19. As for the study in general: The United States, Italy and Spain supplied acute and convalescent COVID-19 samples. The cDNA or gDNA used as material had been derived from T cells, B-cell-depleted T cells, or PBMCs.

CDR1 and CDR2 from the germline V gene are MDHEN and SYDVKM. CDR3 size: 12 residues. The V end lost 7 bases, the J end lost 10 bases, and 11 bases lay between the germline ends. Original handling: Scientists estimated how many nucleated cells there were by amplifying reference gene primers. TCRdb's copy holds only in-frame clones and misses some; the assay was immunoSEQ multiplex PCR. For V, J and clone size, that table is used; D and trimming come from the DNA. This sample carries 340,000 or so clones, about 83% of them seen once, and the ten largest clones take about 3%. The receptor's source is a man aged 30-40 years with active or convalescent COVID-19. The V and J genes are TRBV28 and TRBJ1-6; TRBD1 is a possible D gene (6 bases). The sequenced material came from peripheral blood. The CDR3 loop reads CASNSGESPLHF. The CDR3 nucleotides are TGTGCCAGCAATTCAGGGGAGTCACCCCTCCACTTT. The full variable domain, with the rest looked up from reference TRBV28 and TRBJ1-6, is DVKVTQSSRYLVKRTGEKVFLECVQDMDHENMFWYRQDPGLGLRLIYFSYDVKMKEKGDIPEGYSVSREKKERFSLILESASTNQTSMYLCASNSGESPLHFGNGTRLTVT.